The 28 T cell receptor beta chains below were found in one sample sequenced in a study of blood T cells in healthy people across ages (dated by TCRdb to the mid-2010s). Libraries were constructed by 5' RACE. The run used an Illumina HiSeq 2500. A second PCR of roughly 6 to 11 cycles was performed with a sample-barcoded 5' primer and a J-beta primer mix. The public reads were run again by TCRdb, first through fastp at Q25 and then through MiXCR, and only productive beta chains were kept. Every entry covers one CDR3 protein and lists the most common genes and DNA from its rows. The sample includes about 1,500,000 distinct CDR3 sequences, with 42% observed a single time. Jointly, the top ten make up 7% to 9.5% of the sample. Sample: blood. These receptors were collected from a woman between 18 and 29 years old in good health.

This chain connects TRBV30 to TRBJ1-4; 7 bases align to TRBD1. The CDR3 loop spans 13 amino acids. The germline CDR1 and CDR2 sequences are GTSNPN and SVGIG (reference sequence). The ends lost 0 bases at V and 7 bases at J; junction bases unmatched: 2. The DNA for the CDR3 is TGTGCCTGGAGTGTACAGGGGACTGAAAAACTGTTTTTT. This codes for CAWSVQGTEKLFF.

The chain carries TRBV6-6 and TRBJ2-7; D ambiguous. Trimming took 6 bases from V and 1 from J, leaving 10 bases between them. Germline V gives CDR1 MNHNY, CDR2 SVGAGI (reference sequence). CDR3 length: 13 residues. The CDR3 loop reads CASRLYESYEQYF. CDR3 nucleotides: TGTGCCAGCAGGCTGTATGAATCCTACGAGCAGTACTTC.

This clonotype was observed a handful of times. The rearrangement uses TRBV7-2 and TRBJ2-3; 10 bases agree with TRBD1. Germline loops: CDR1 SGHTA, CDR2 FQGNSA. This CDR3 has 15 amino acids. Trimming cost V 5 bases and J 5 bases; bases outside gene matches: 7. The CDR3 spells CASSRRDRGIDTQYF. CDR3 bases: TGTGCCAGCAGCCGCCGGGACAGGGGTATAGATACGCAGTATTTT. The whole variable domain, filled in from reference TRBV7-2 and TRBJ2-3, reads GAGVSQSPSNKVTEKGKDVELRCDPISGHTALYWYRQSLGQGLEFLIYFQGNSAPDKSGLPSDRFSAERTGGSVSTLTIQRTQQEDSAVYLCASSRRDRGIDTQYFGPGTRLTVL.

The DNA of the CDR3 is TGTGCCAGCAGCCAGGCGCTGGGGCAGACTAACTATGGCTACACCTTC. Encoded protein: CASSQALGQTNYGYTF. The chain is built from TRBV4-2 and TRBJ1-2, with D perhaps matching TRBD1 (5 bases). Trimming took 3 bases from V and 0 from J, leaving 14 bases between them. From germline, CDR1 is LGHNA and CDR2 YNFKEQ. The CDR3 contains 16 residues.

The table lists this clonotype with a count of one. The CDR3 DNA reads as TGTGCCAGCAGCCGAGAACTCAGCGGGGGGGCAGAGACCCAGTACTTC. Amino acids: CASSRELSGGAETQYF. This chain joins TRBV7-2 and TRBJ2-5; TRBD2 aligns across 10 bases. Unmatched junction bases numbered 10, after V lost 5 bases and J lost 4 bases. CDR1 and CDR2 (germline): SGHTA, FQGNSA. The CDR3 length is 16 residues.

This clonotype was counted only a few times. This chain links TRBV14 with TRBJ2-5; TRBD2 is a possible D gene (5 bases). This CDR3 is built from 19 residues. Germline V CDR1 and CDR2: SGHDN, FVKESK. The V end lost 2 bases, the J end lost 0 bases, and 22 bases lay between the germline ends. The CDR3 loop reads CASSQPRVRAELYQETQYF. The CDR3 DNA reads as TGTGCCAGCAGCCAACCGCGGGTGAGGGCGGAACTCTACCAAGAGACCCAGTACTTC.

V usage is TRBV9 and J usage is TRBJ2-3; D remains ambiguous. V was pared by 4 bases and J by 6 bases, with 15 bases between. The CDR3 has 14 amino acids. CDR1 is SGDLS, CDR2 YYNGEE, per germline. CDR3 sequence reads: CASSIARSGDTQYF. In DNA, the CDR3 is TGTGCCAGCAGCATAGCTCGCTCCGGGGATACGCAGTATTTT.

This chain uses TRBV4-1 with TRBJ2-1, with TRBD2 matching over 11 bases. CDR1 and CDR2 from the germline V gene are MGHRA and YSYEKL. This CDR3 region has 17 residues. V shed 1 base and J 2 bases; nucleotides not matched to a gene: 4. CDR3 DNA: TGCGCCAGCAGCCAAGTACTAGCGGGAGTAACCTACAATGAGCAGTTCTTC. Amino acids: CASSQVLAGVTYNEQFF.

This clonotype was seen a few times. The chain combines TRBV28 with TRBJ2-3; D is unresolved. V lost 4 bases to trimming and J lost 0 bases, with 23 bases between them. The V gene's germline CDR1 is MDHEN and CDR2 SYDVKM. The length of the CDR3 is 19 residues. This CDR3 reads CASSSAYSNVQFSTDTQYF. CDR3 nucleotide sequence: TGTGCCAGCAGTTCCGCTTACTCTAATGTTCAGTTTAGCACAGATACGCAGTATTTT.

This clonotype was seen only a few times. The V call is TRBV12-3 or TRBV12-4, the J call TRBJ2-1; 7 bases align to TRBD2. Trimming removed 5 bases from V and 6 bases from J; junction bases left unmatched: 10. There are 15 residues in the CDR3. The CDR3 loop reads CASSRGGGGINEQFF. Here the CDR3 DNA reads TGTGCCAGCAGTCGAGGCGGGGGTGGGATCAATGAGCAGTTCTTC.

This chain connects TRBV20-1 to TRBJ2-7; 9 bases are a match to TRBD2. Germline assignment: CDR1 DFQATT and CDR2 SNEGSKA (reference sequence). V dropped 5 bases and J dropped 3; count of bases not matched to a gene: 5. This CDR3 spans 13 amino acids. The CDR3 loop reads CSAPGLAFYEQYF. CDR3 DNA: TGCAGTGCTCCGGGACTAGCCTTCTACGAGCAGTACTTC.

This clonotype was counted only a few times. The rearrangement links TRBV2 to TRBJ2-1; D is unclear. The CDR3 is 12 amino acids. The V end lost 10 bases, the J end lost 7 bases, and 14 bases lay between the germline ends. The germline gives CDR1 SNHLY, CDR2 FYNNEI. The CDR3 DNA follows: TGTGCCACCCACGGTGGAGAGAATGAGCAGTTCTTC. Protein: CATHGGENEQFF.

This chain uses TRBV20-1 with TRBJ2-1; no definite D call. The J call may be wrong; the DNA end is better matched by TRBJ2-7. The CDR3 covers 14 residues. CDR1 is DFQATT, CDR2 SNEGSKA, per germline (reference sequence). The CDR3 spells CSAVDQSSYNEQYF. The CDR3, as DNA: TGCAGTGCCGTGGACCAGAGCTCCTACAATGAGCAGTACTTC.

This clonotype was recorded only once. The rearrangement joins TRBV9 to TRBJ2-1; tentative D call: TRBD2 (6 bases). This CDR3 has 13 residues. Trimming took 4 bases from V and 13 from J, leaving 18 bases between them. From germline, CDR1 is SGDLS and CDR2 YYNGEE. The CDR3: CASSPDYSETQFF. CDR3 coding DNA: TGTGCCAGCAGCCCGGACTATTCTGAGACCCAGTTCTTC.

The gene calls are TRBV7-2 and TRBJ2-1; 8 positions agree with TRBD2. Losses at the gene ends were 4 bases for V and 4 bases for J; bases not matched to a gene: 9. Per germline, CDR1 SGHTA and CDR2 FQGNSA. The CDR3 covers 16 residues. The CDR3 bases are TGTGCCAGCAGCTCCCATACTAGCGGTAGTTACAATGAGCAGTTCTTC. Encoded protein: CASSSHTSGSYNEQFF.

This clonotype occurred a few times. The chain is built from TRBV24-1 and TRBJ1-1; a possible D gene is TRBD1 (5 bases). The V end was cut by 4 bases, the J end by 4 bases, with 12 bases between. The CDR3 is 14 amino acids. Germline V gives CDR1 KGHDR, CDR2 SFDVKD. The CDR3 region has the DNA TGTGCCACCAGTGAATCTGGGGCTGGCACTGAAGCTTTCTTT. It yields the protein CATSESGAGTEAFF.

The chain recombines TRBV30 with TRBJ1-2; the match to TRBD1 covers 9 bases. Trimming cost V 5 bases and J 8 bases; bases outside gene matches: 3. Germline CDR1 is GTSNPN and CDR2 is SVGIG (reference sequence). This CDR3 has 11 amino acids. The DNA of the CDR3 is TGTGCCTGGGGACAGGGGCACGGCTACACCTTC. Residues: CAWGQGHGYTF. Full variable domain (remainder filled in from reference TRBV30 and TRBJ1-2): SQTIHQWPATLVQPVGSPLSLECTVEGTSNPNLYWYRQAAGRGLQLLFYSVGIGQISSEVPQNLSASRPQDRQFILSSKKLLLSDSGFYLCAWGQGHGYTFGSGTRLTVV.

This chain uses TRBV5-1 with TRBJ1-2, with 8 bases aligning to TRBD1. V gave up 4 bases and J gave up 8 bases; unmatched junction bases: 10. This CDR3 comprises 14 residues. The germline CDR1 and CDR2 sequences are SGHRS and YFSETQ. The CDR3 here is CASSGQGTLEGYTF. The DNA of the CDR3 is TGCGCCAGCAGCGGACAGGGTACTCTGGAGGGCTACACCTTC.

This clonotype has more than one count but fewer than ten. The CDR3 bases are TGTGCCAGCAGGGACGAGCCCTCGGGGTACTACGAGCAGTACTTC. This translates into CASRDEPSGYYEQYF. The V and J genes are TRBV2 and TRBJ2-7, with D perhaps matching TRBD2 (5 bases). Trimming stripped 6 bases from V and 3 bases from J, with 18 bases between. Germline loops: CDR1 SNHLY, CDR2 FYNNEI. CDR3 length: 15 residues.

The chain joins TRBV7-2 to TRBJ1-6; TRBD1 might be the D (5 bases). The CDR3 spans 17 residues. Per the germline V gene, CDR1 is SGHTA and CDR2 is FQGNSA. The V end was cut by 1 base, the J end by 9 bases, with 19 bases between. The CDR3 protein is CASSLDPFDRQGSPLHF. The DNA for the CDR3 is TGTGCCAGCAGCTTAGACCCATTCGACAGACAAGGTTCACCCCTCCACTTT. Together with reference TRBV7-2 and TRBJ1-6, the CDR3 gives the full variable domain: GAGVSQSPSNKVTEKGKDVELRCDPISGHTALYWYRQSLGQGLEFLIYFQGNSAPDKSGLPSDRFSAERTGGSVSTLTIQRTQQEDSAVYLCASSLDPFDRQGSPLHFGNGTRLTVT.

The gene calls are TRBV29-1 and TRBJ2-1; D is unclear. The CDR3 runs 11 residues. V lost 6 bases to trimming and J lost 4 bases, with 7 bases between them. The germline CDR1 and CDR2 sequences are SQVTM and ANQGSEA. The DNA of the CDR3 is TGCAGCGTAACCCCATACAATGAGCAGTTCTTC. It translates to CSVTPYNEQFF.

This clonotype has more than one count but fewer than ten. The chain recombines TRBV20-1 with TRBJ1-5; D not resolved. V dropped 3 bases and J dropped 4 bases, with 10 bases sitting between them. Germline V gene data show CDR1 as DFQATT and CDR2 as SNEGSKA (reference sequence). The length of the CDR3 is 13 residues. The DNA for the CDR3 is TGCAGTGCTAGGAGTACGGGTAATCAGCCCCAGCATTTT. Encoded protein: CSARSTGNQPQHF.

The chain links TRBV9 to TRBJ2-1; D is undetermined. V was shortened by 0 bases and J by 10 bases, with 8 bases between the two germline ends. Germline CDR1 SGDLS, CDR2 YYNGEE. This CDR3 region has 12 residues. The CDR3 DNA sequence: TGTGCCAGCAGCGTAGAAAGATCCGAGCAGTTCTTC. Its protein is CASSVERSEQFF.

The chain has TRBV10-3 and TRBJ2-3; D gene uncertain. This CDR3 contains 12 residues. Germline assignment: CDR1 ENHRY and CDR2 SYGVKD. Deletions cut 4 bases from V and 9 bases from J, with 11 bases between. The CDR3 sequence is CAISGGHHTQYF. For the CDR3, the DNA is TGTGCCATCAGTGGAGGCCATCACACGCAGTATTTT.

V gene TRBV12-3 or TRBV12-4 combines with J gene TRBJ2-5, with D tentatively TRBD1 or TRBD2 (5 bases each). The V and J ends lost 7 bases and 11 bases respectively, with 29 bases between them. CDR3 size: 16 residues. The CDR3 loop reads CASTLLGTASYNEQYF. The DNA for the CDR3 is TGTGCCAGCACTCTACTCGGGACCGCTTCCTACAATGAGCAGTACTTC.

The chain is built from TRBV9 and TRBJ2-2; weak D call: TRBD1 (6 bases). The CDR3 is made up of 15 amino acids. The V and J ends lost 4 bases and 4 bases respectively, with 14 bases between them. CDR1 SGDLS and CDR2 YYNGEE come from the germline V gene. The CDR3 nucleotides read TGTGCCAGCAGCCCACGGACAGTTGGCACCGGGGAGCTGTTTTTT. Translating gives CASSPRTVGTGELFF.

The rearrangement joins TRBV9 to TRBJ1-1; D might be TRBD1 (5 bases). The CDR3 sequence is 14 residues long. Germline V gene lookup returns CDR1 SGDLS and CDR2 YYNGEE. V was cut by 3 bases and J by 1 base, with 10 bases left in between. CDR3 residues: CASSEGIENTEAFF. Here the CDR3 DNA reads TGTGCCAGCAGCGAGGGGATAGAGAACACTGAAGCTTTCTTT. Drawing the rest from reference TRBV9 and TRBJ1-1, the complete variable domain is DSGVTQTPKHLITATGQRVTLRCSPRSGDLSVYWYQQSLDQGLQFLIQYYNGEERAKGNILERFSAQQFPDLHSELNLSSLELGDSALYFCASSEGIENTEAFFGQGTRLTVV.

The CDR3 loop is CASRTRANNYGYTF. DNA for the CDR3: TGTGCCAGCAGGACGAGGGCCAATAACTATGGCTACACCTTC. The chain uses TRBV6-6 and TRBJ1-2; the D is unclear. The CDR3 covers 14 residues. In germline, CDR1 is MNHNY, CDR2 SVGAGI (reference sequence). With 6 bases removed from V and 1 base from J, the gap between germline ends came to 12 bases.